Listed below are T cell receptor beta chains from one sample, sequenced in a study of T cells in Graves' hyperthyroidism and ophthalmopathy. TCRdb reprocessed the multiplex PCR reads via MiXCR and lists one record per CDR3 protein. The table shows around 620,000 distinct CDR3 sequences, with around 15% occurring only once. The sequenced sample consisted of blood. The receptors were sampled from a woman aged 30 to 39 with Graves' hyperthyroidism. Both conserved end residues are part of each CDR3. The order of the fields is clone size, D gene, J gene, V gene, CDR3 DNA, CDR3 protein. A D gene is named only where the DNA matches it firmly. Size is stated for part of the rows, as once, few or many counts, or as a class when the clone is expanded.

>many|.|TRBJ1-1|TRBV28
TGTGCCAGCAGGGATTACATCGCACCTGAAGCTTTCTTT
CASRDYIAPEAFF
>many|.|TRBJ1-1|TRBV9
TGTGCCAGCAGCGTAGGAGCGACCCCAACTGAAGCTTTCTTT
CASSVGATPTEAFF
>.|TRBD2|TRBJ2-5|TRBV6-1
TGTGCCAGTAAGGGACTAGCTTCGGGTTACAGGGAGACCCAGTACTTC
CASKGLASGYRETQYF
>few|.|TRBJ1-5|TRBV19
TGTGCCAGTACCCCCCTTACGACACAGGGCGAGGGGCAGCCCCAGCATTTT
CASTPLTTQGEGQPQHF
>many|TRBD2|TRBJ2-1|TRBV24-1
TGTGCCACCAGTGATTTCCGGGAGGGAGCCAATGAGCAGTTCTTC
CATSDFREGANEQFF
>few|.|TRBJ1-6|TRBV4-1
TGCGCCAGCAGCCCCGGGCCGCCGAGCTCCTATAATTCACCCCTCCACTTT
CASSPGPPSSYNSPLHF
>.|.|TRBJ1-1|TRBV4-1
TGCGCCAGCAGCCAAGATGGGGCCCCGGACACGGCCACTGAAGCTTTCTTT
CASSQDGAPDTATEAFF
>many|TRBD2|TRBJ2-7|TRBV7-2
TGTGCCAGCAGCTACCGACCGGGACTACCTTACGAGCAGTACTTC
CASSYRPGLPYEQYF
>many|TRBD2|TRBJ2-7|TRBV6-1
TGTGCCAGCAGTTTCCGGACTAGCGGGAGCGACGAGCAGTACTTC
CASSFRTSGSDEQYF
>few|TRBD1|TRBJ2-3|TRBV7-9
TGTGCCAGCAGCTTGTCATTCGGGGACAGGGAGAATACGCAGTATTTT
CASSLSFGDRENTQYF
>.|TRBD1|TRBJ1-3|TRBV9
TGTGCCAGCAGCGCCGGACAGGTACCTCTCTTCTCTGGAAACACCATATATTTT
CASSAGQVPLFSGNTIYF
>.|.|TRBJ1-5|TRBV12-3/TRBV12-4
TGTGCCAGCAGTTTGTCGGGGCCGGCTGGCAATCAGCCCCAGCATTTT
CASSLSGPAGNQPQHF
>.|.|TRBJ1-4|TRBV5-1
TGCGCCAGCAGCCCGGGACGTACTAATGAAAAACTGTTTTTT
CASSPGRTNEKLFF
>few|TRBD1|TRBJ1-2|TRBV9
TGTGCCATTTCACCGGGACAGGAAAACTATGGCTACACCTTC
CAISPGQENYGYTF
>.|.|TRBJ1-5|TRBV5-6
TGTGCCAGCAGCTTTACCCCCGGTAGCAATCAGCCCCAGCATTTT
CASSFTPGSNQPQHF
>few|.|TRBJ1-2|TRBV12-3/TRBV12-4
TGTGCCAGCACCCTGGGCAGGGTTGACTATGGCTACACCTTC
CASTLGRVDYGYTF
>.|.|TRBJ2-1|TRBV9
TGTGCCAGCAGCGTAGGAGCCAGCGTCGGTAATGGGCAGTTCTTC
CASSVGASVGNGQFF
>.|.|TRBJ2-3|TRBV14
TGTGCCAGCAGCCAATCAATATGGACCGATCAATTGAGGGATACGCAGTATTTT
CASSQSIWTDQLRDTQYF
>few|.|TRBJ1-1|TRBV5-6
TGTGCCAGCACTCAATCAGAGGGACTTTCCCGTTTCTTT
CASTQSEGLSRFF
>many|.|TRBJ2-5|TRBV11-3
TGTGCCAGCAGCGCCCGCAAAGACCAAGAGACCCAGTACTTC
CASSARKDQETQYF
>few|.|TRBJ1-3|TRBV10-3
TGTGCCATCAGAGCAGGACAGATCTCTGGAAACACCATATATTTT
CAIRAGQISGNTIYF
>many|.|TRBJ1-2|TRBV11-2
TGTGCCAGCAGCTTAGATCGTGAAACAAACTATGGCTACACCTTC
CASSLDRETNYGYTF
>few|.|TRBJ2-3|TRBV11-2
TGTGCCAGCAGCTTTCGGGGGCGGGGGGATACGCAGTATTTT
CASSFRGRGDTQYF
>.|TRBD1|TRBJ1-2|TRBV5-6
TGTGCCAGCAGCTTCCGGGGACAGACCAACTATGGCTACACCTTC
CASSFRGQTNYGYTF
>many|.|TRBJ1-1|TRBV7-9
TGTGCCAGCAGCTTAAGCGGAGCTGAAGCTTTCTTT
CASSLSGAEAFF
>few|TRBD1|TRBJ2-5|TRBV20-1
TGCAGTGCTAGTCGCCCAGGGGGTTGGGAGACCCAGTACTTC
CSASRPGGWETQYF
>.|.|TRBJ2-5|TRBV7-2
TGTGCCGGCAGCTTTGGGGGCCGGGGTCGGGAGACCCAGTACTTC
CAGSFGGRGRETQYF
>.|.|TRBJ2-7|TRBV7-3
TGTGCCAGCAGCTTAGAGGGGGGGGATCATCCCTACGAGCAGTACTTC
CASSLEGGDHPYEQYF
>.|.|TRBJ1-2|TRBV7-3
TGTGCCAGTTTACAGGCGGACTATGGCTACACCTTC
CASLQADYGYTF
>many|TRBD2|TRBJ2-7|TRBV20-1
TGCAGTGCTAGAGATCAGCGGGAGCGCTACGAGCAGTACTTC
CSARDQRERYEQYF
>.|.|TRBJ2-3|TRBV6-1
TGTGCCAGCAAGAAGGGTGCGGAGGGTCCAGATACGCAGTATTTT
CASKKGAEGPDTQYF
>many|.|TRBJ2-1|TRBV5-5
TGTGCCAGCAGCTTGGCGGAACGACTCGAGCAGTTCTTC
CASSLAERLEQFF
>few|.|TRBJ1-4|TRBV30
TGTGCCTGGCGGAATAATGAAAAACTGTTTTTT
CAWRNNEKLFF
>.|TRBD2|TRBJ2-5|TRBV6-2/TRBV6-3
TGTGCCAGCAGTTACAGCGGGGTGGAGACCCAGTACTTC
CASSYSGVETQYF
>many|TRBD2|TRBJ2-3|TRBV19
TGTGCCAGTAGACGCGGGAGGGCAGATACGCAGTATTTT
CASRRGRADTQYF
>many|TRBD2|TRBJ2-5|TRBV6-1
TGTGCCAGCAGTGAATACGGGAGGGCGACCCAGTACTTC
CASSEYGRATQYF
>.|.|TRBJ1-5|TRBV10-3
TGTGCCACTAACCGAAAAGGGGAGGATCAGCCCCAGCATTTT
CATNRKGEDQPQHF
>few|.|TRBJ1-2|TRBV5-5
TGTGCCAGCAGCCCCAACCCAGGGGTGGACTATGGCTACACCTTC
CASSPNPGVDYGYTF
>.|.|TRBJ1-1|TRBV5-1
TGCGCCAGCAAAGCGACAACTGAGAACACTGAAGCTTTCTTT
CASKATTENTEAFF